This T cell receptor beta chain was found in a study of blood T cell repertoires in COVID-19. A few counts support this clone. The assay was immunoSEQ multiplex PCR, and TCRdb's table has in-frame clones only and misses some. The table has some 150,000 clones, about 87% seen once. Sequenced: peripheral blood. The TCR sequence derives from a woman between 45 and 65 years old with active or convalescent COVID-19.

The CDR3 DNA reads as TGCGCCAGCAGCCACTTACGGGGGGGCCAGGAAAAACTGTTTTTT. Amino acid sequence: CASSHLRGGQEKLFF. V usage is TRBV4-3 and J usage is TRBJ1-4; D perhaps matches TRBD1 (6 bases). Germline-derived CDR1 and CDR2 are LGHNA and YSLEER. The CDR3 sequence is 15 residues long. Trimming stripped 3 bases from V and 8 bases from J, with 16 bases between.